These T cell receptor beta chains were read from a single sample in a study of blood T cell repertoires in COVID-19. The protocol was immunoSEQ multiplex PCR, while the TCRdb copy is restricted to in-frame clones and leaves out a portion. Of approximately 160,000 clones in the sample, about 88% were seen once. Sequences were obtained from peripheral blood. These receptors were collected from a man in his sixties with active or convalescent COVID-19. CDR3s include the opening cysteine and the closing phenylalanine or tryptophan. The D gene is left open where the match is weak. Rows give clone size only sometimes, using once, few, many, or a class for an expanded clone.

V gene	clone size	D gene	J gene	CDR3 protein	CDR3 DNA
TRBV6-1	.	TRBD1	TRBJ1-6	CASSEGTGVGSPLHF	TGTGCCAGCAGTGAAGGGACAGGGGTGGGCTCACCCCTCCACTTT
TRBV6-5	once	.	TRBJ2-7	CASMGQGGDYEQYF	TGTGCCAGCATGGGCCAGGGAGGTGACTACGAGCAGTACTTC
TRBV29-1	.	.	TRBJ1-1	CSVDEGRNTEAFF	TGCAGCGTTGACGAGGGTCGGAACACTGAAGCTTTCTTT
TRBV14	few	.	TRBJ1-1	CASSRLDGTPNTEAFF	TGTGCCAGCAGCCGTCTGGACGGGACACCTAACACTGAAGCTTTCTTT
TRBV5-1	once	.	TRBJ1-5	CASSLVPNQPQHF	TGCGCCAGCAGCCTAGTCCCGAATCAGCCCCAGCATTTT
TRBV5-1	.	.	TRBJ1-1	CASSLRGAGTEAFF	TGCGCCAGCAGTCTGCGGGGGGCGGGCACTGAAGCTTTCTTT
TRBV9	.	.	TRBJ2-2	CASSVDGETGELFF	TGTGCCAGCAGCGTAGACGGAGAGACCGGGGAGCTGTTTTTT
TRBV1	.	.	TRBJ2-7	CTSSQVAGDLESEQYF	TGCACCAGCAGCCAGGTCGCAGGGGATTTGGAGTCCGAGCAGTACTTC
TRBV6-5	.	TRBD1	TRBJ2-5	CASSTRTGGETQYF	TGTGCCAGCAGTACCCGGACAGGGGGAGAGACCCAGTACTTC
TRBV6-1	.	TRBD1	TRBJ2-1	CASSEAGDRYNEQFF	TGTGCCAGCAGTGAAGCGGGGGACAGATACAATGAGCAGTTCTTC
TRBV12-3/TRBV12-4	.	.	TRBJ1-5	CASSFGKEPQHF	TGTGCCAGCAGCTTCGGGAAAGAGCCCCAGCATTTT
TRBV18	.	.	TRBJ2-5	CASSFRDSQETQYF	TGTGCCAGTTCTTTTCGGGACTCCCAAGAGACCCAGTACTTC
TRBV2	.	TRBD1	TRBJ1-2	CASRGQGQGVGYTF	TGTGCCAGCAGGGGACAGGGGCAAGGGGTCGGCTACACCTTC
TRBV27	.	.	TRBJ2-2	CASSRGDRSDTGELFF	TGTGCCAGCAGTCGTGGCGACAGGTCCGACACCGGGGAGCTGTTTTTT
TRBV29-1	.	.	TRBJ1-5	CSVSNRDQPQHF	TGCAGCGTTAGCAACCGGGATCAGCCCCAGCATTTT
TRBV19	.	TRBD1	TRBJ2-6	CASNQRRDRGSGANVLTF	TGTGCCAGCAACCAACGCCGGGACAGGGGATCTGGGGCCAACGTCCTGACTTTC
TRBV19	once	TRBD1	TRBJ1-2	CASSQTGGPFWGYGYTF	TGTGCCAGTAGTCAGACAGGGGGCCCCTTCTGGGGCTATGGCTACACCTTC
TRBV20-1	.	TRBD2	TRBJ2-4	CSASWEKTSSQNIQYF	TGCAGTGCTAGTTGGGAGAAGACTAGCTCCCAAAACATTCAGTACTTC
TRBV5-1	once	.	TRBJ2-3	CASSLAGGTDTQYF	TGCGCCAGCAGCTTGGCAGGGGGCACAGATACGCAGTATTTT
TRBV5-6	.	.	TRBJ2-7	CASSLALGSYEQYF	TGTGCCAGCAGCTTGGCCCTCGGCTCCTACGAGCAGTACTTC
TRBV10-2	.	.	TRBJ2-1	CASRDRAYNEQFF	TGCGCCAGCAGGGACAGAGCCTACAATGAGCAGTTCTTC
TRBV10-1	.	.	TRBJ1-6	CASSPGPREVALHF	TGCGCCAGCTCCCCAGGGCCCCGAGAGGTAGCCCTCCACTTT
TRBV7-9	once	.	TRBJ1-4	CASSKTYTMINEKLFF	TGTGCCAGCAGCAAAACGTACACTATGATTAATGAAAAACTGTTTTTT
TRBV27	.	.	TRBJ1-6	CASSLKRPDIPSSYNSPLHF	TGTGCCAGCAGTTTAAAGAGGCCGGACATCCCGAGCTCCTATAATTCACCCCTCCACTTT
TRBV19	.	.	TRBJ2-5	CASSIEGTAPETQYF	TGTGCCAGTAGTATAGAAGGAACAGCCCCGGAGACCCAGTACTTC
TRBV11-2	.	.	TRBJ2-5	CASSSRGRVPGTQYF	TGTGCCAGCAGCTCCAGGGGACGCGTTCCGGGGACCCAGTACTTC
TRBV6-5	.	.	TRBJ2-1	CASSPVVGSSGQFF	TGTGCCAGCAGTCCAGTAGTCGGGTCATCCGGGCAGTTCTTC
TRBV5-1	.	.	TRBJ1-1	CASSLGGVNTEAFF	TGCGCCAGCAGCTTGGGGGGAGTGAACACTGAAGCTTTCTTT
TRBV19	.	TRBD1	TRBJ1-4	CASSSDRDNEKLFF	TGTGCCAGTAGTTCGGACAGGGATAATGAAAAACTGTTTTTT
TRBV19	.	TRBD2	TRBJ2-5	CASRVAGQETQYF	TGTGCCAGTAGGGTAGCGGGACAAGAGACCCAGTACTTC
TRBV6-6	.	.	TRBJ1-5	CASTNRRGGDQPQHF	TGTGCCAGCACCAATCGTCGGGGAGGCGATCAGCCCCAGCATTTT
TRBV10-1	once	.	TRBJ2-3	CATSTESTDTQYF	TGCGCCACCAGCACGGAGTCAACAGATACGCAGTATTTT
TRBV27	.	TRBD2	TRBJ2-7	CASSPAGRLREQYF	TGTGCCAGCAGCCCAGCGGGGCGGTTGAGAGAGCAGTACTTC
TRBV10-3	once	.	TRBJ1-2	CAISGGDGYTF	TGTGCCATCAGTGGCGGGGATGGCTACACCTTC
TRBV18	.	.	TRBJ2-5	CASTGQETQYF	TGTGCCAGCACGGGGCAAGAGACCCAGTACTTC
TRBV27	.	TRBD2	TRBJ2-5	CASRKTSGSYETQYF	TGTGCCAGCAGGAAGACTAGCGGGAGTTATGAGACCCAGTACTTC
TRBV6-5	.	TRBD1	TRBJ2-4	CASSYGTGWHIQYF	TGTGCCAGCAGTTACGGGACAGGGTGGCACATTCAGTACTTC
TRBV12-3/TRBV12-4	.	TRBD1	TRBJ1-2	CASSVDRGNGYTF	TGTGCCAGCAGTGTCGACAGGGGGAATGGCTACACCTTC
TRBV6-6	.	.	TRBJ2-7	CASRQFVSYEQYF	TGTGCCAGCAGACAGTTTGTGTCCTACGAGCAGTACTTC
TRBV5-6	.	.	TRBJ2-2	CATGSTGELFF	TGTGCCACGGGGTCCACCGGGGAGCTGTTTTTT